Below, 22 T cell receptor beta chains from the same sample are listed, as sequenced in a study of cytomegalovirus exposure and HLA in healthy donors. Primers for the PCR totalled 60 Vbeta and 13 Jbeta. Clones were sequenced by immunoSEQ multiplex PCR, and TCRdb holds only the in-frame ones, with some missing. This table holds around 200,000 clones, 60% to 85% found once. Sequenced material: PBMCs. These receptors all stem from a man in his forties or fifties in good health and CMV-seronegative.

The table lists this clone with a count of one. The gene calls are TRBV6-1 and TRBJ1-3, with D perhaps TRBD1 (6 bases). The ends were cut back, 8 bases at V and 0 bases at J, with 11 bases in the middle. Germline V gene sequence: CDR1 MNHNS, CDR2 SASEGT. This CDR3 comprises 14 residues. This chain's CDR3 is CASGRGSSGNTIYF. The CDR3 bases are TGTGCCAGCGGCAGGGGCAGCTCTGGAAACACCATATATTTT.

The rearrangement joins TRBV5-6 to TRBJ2-5, with TRBD1 matching 10 bases. Judging by the DNA end, TRBJ2-7 fits better; the J call may be wrong. Per germline, CDR1 SGHDT and CDR2 YYEEEE. The CDR3 covers 15 residues. CDR3 nucleotide sequence: TGTGCCAGCAGGGGAACCGGGACAGGGGAGTACGAGCAGTACTTC. Protein sequence: CASRGTGTGEYEQYF.

This chain uses TRBV10-2 with TRBJ2-7; the match to TRBD2 covers 10 bases. The germline V gene has CDR1 WSHSY and CDR2 SAAADI. V lost 8 bases and J lost 4; bases outside the gene matches: 5. The CDR3 consists of 13 residues. This CDR3 reads CASDSGRGYEQYF. The CDR3 DNA reads TGCGCCAGCGACAGCGGGAGGGGATACGAGCAGTACTTC.

The gene calls are TRBV19 and TRBJ2-1; no reliable D call. The CDR3 runs to 13 residues. Germline V CDR1 and CDR2: LNHDA, SQIVND (reference sequence). Between the trimmed V and J ends, which lost 3 bases and 2 bases, there was a span of 5 bases. CDR3 protein: CASSILPYNEQFF. The CDR3 coding sequence is TGTGCCAGTAGTATCCTTCCCTACAATGAGCAGTTCTTC. Complete variable domain (other parts from reference TRBV19 and TRBJ2-1): DGGITQSPKYLFRKEGQNVTLSCEQNLNHDAMYWYRQDPGQGLRLIYYSQIVNDFQKGDIAEGYSVSREKKESFPLTVTSAQKNPTAFYLCASSILPYNEQFFGPGTRLTVL.

The chain links TRBV27 to TRBJ2-1; D is perhaps TRBD2 (7 bases). The CDR3 runs 17 residues. The germline V and J ends were trimmed by 0 bases and 7 bases, with 19 bases remaining between them. CDR1 and CDR2 from the germline V gene are MNHEY and SMNVEV (reference sequence). CDR3 residues: CASSLSGGGSLDNEQFF. CDR3 nucleotide sequence: TGTGCCAGCAGTTTATCGGGAGGGGGAAGCCTTGATAATGAGCAGTTCTTC.

As DNA, the CDR3 is TGTGCCAGCAGCGTCGGAGGTTGGAACACTGAAGCTTTCTTT. This translates into CASSVGGWNTEAFF. The chain links TRBV9 to TRBJ1-1; D not resolved. With 2 bases removed from V and 1 base from J, the gap between germline ends came to 9 bases. The CDR3 runs 14 residues. Germline values: CDR1 SGDLS, CDR2 YYNGEE.

The gene calls are TRBV7-3 and TRBJ2-2; TRBD1 matches 9 bases. The CDR3 consists of 14 residues. The germline CDR1 and CDR2 sequences are SGHTA and FQGTGA. Trimming took 8 bases from V and 2 from J; bases not matched to a gene: 3. Written as DNA, the CDR3 is TGTGCCAGCCGCACAGGGGGCAACACCGGGGAGCTGTTTTTT. It encodes CASRTGGNTGELFF.

V is TRBV7-8 and J is TRBJ1-2; D unresolved. The CDR3 totals 14 residues. Trimming removed 1 base at V and 3 bases at J, with 9 bases between. Per the germline V gene, CDR1 is SGHVS and CDR2 is FQNEAQ. In DNA, the CDR3 is TGTGCCAGCAGCTTAGGGCCGGGAGACTATGGCTACACCTTC. Its translation is CASSLGPGDYGYTF.

This clone has just one count. The gene calls are TRBV21-1 and TRBJ1-5; TRBD1 reflects the table's D call only, with no check against the DNA. TRBV21-1 constitutes a pseudogene. The CDR3 contains 15 residues. The CDR3: CASSKSGRANQPQHF. CDR3 nucleotides: TGTGCCAGCAGCAAATCTGGCAGGGCCAATCAGCCCCAGCATTTT.

The chain employs TRBV6-6 and TRBJ2-7, with D possibly TRBD1 on 5 matching bases. Trimming cost V 2 bases and J 3 bases, with 11 bases left between them. The CDR3 has 14 amino acids. Germline V gene lookup returns CDR1 MNHNY and CDR2 SVGAGI (reference sequence). Here the CDR3 reads CASSYTGQYYEQYF. The CDR3 bases are TGTGCCAGCAGTTACACAGGCCAATACTACGAGCAGTACTTC.

This clone was picked up a small number of times. The J gene is TRBJ1-6, the V gene TRBV11-2; 9 bases are shared with TRBD1. Germline lookup yields CDR1 SGHAT and CDR2 FQNNGV. V lost 5 bases and J lost 3; bases outside the gene matches: 5. This CDR3 contains 16 residues. The CDR3 is CASSKGQGNYNSPLHF. The CDR3 DNA is TGTGCCAGCAGCAAGGGACAGGGAAACTATAATTCACCCCTCCACTTT.

The chain has TRBV19 and TRBJ2-1, with 9 bases matching TRBD1. The V and J ends lost 1 base and 5 bases, in that order; junction bases with no gene match: 6. Germline V gives CDR1 LNHDA, CDR2 SQIVND (reference sequence). This CDR3 region has 16 residues. CDR3 sequence (DNA): TGTGCCAGTAGTATAGGGACAGGGGAAGGTAACAATGAGCAGTTCTTC. It codes for CASSIGTGEGNNEQFF.

The chain has TRBV13 and TRBJ2-6; TRBD1 matches at 10 bases. CDR1 and CDR2 from the germline V gene are PRHDT and FYEKMQ (reference sequence). The J segment lost 1 base and the V segment lost 2 bases, leaving 8 bases of the junction unmatched. The CDR3 is 19 residues long. The DNA for the CDR3 is TGTGCCAGCAGCTTACAGCGGCGGACAGGGGGGTCTGGGGCCAACGTCCTGACTTTC. This gives the protein CASSLQRRTGGSGANVLTF.

Ten or more counts support this clone. The V call is TRBV6-4, the J call TRBJ2-1; tentatively, D is TRBD2 (6 bases). The CDR3 is 15 residues long. Trimming pared 0 bases from V and 0 bases from J, leaving 6 bases between. Per the germline V gene, CDR1 is MRHNA and CDR2 is SNTAGT. The CDR3 loop reads CASSDSSGSYNEQFF. CDR3 nucleotide sequence: TGTGCCAGCAGTGACTCTAGCGGCTCCTACAATGAGCAGTTCTTC.

This clone was seen more than once but under ten times. The chain recombines TRBV7-9 with TRBJ2-3, with TRBD1 matching 7 bases. The V and J ends lost 6 bases and 4 bases, in that order; junction bases with no gene match: 4. The CDR3 is 13 amino acids. From germline, CDR1 is SEHNR and CDR2 FQNEAQ (reference sequence). The CDR3 bases are TGTGCCAGCAGAAGACAGGGCCCAGATACGCAGTATTTT. Amino acid sequence: CASRRQGPDTQYF.

This rearrangement joins TRBV7-6 to TRBJ2-1; 9 bases match TRBD2. The CDR3 covers 18 residues. Per germline, CDR1 SGHVS and CDR2 FNYEAQ. V lost 4 bases to trimming and J lost 0 bases; unmatched junction nucleotides: 10. The CDR3 region has the DNA TGTGCCAGCAGCTGGGGAAACGTAGCGGGGGTCTCCTACAATGAGCAGTTCTTC. Protein product: CASSWGNVAGVSYNEQFF.

The V call is TRBV4-3, the J call TRBJ2-7, with 8 bases fitting TRBD1. Germline CDR1 LGHNA, CDR2 YSLEER. V shed 0 bases and J 5 bases; nucleotides not matched to a gene: 9. CDR3 length: 16 residues. This CDR3 is CASSQDLTQGQDEQYF. In nucleotides, the CDR3 is TGCGCCAGCAGCCAAGATCTTACCCAGGGACAGGACGAGCAGTACTTC.

The V and J genes are TRBV16 and TRBJ1-5, with D possibly being TRBD1 (6 bases). This CDR3 is 16 amino acids long. CDR1 KGHSY and CDR2 FQNENV come from the germline V gene. Deletions cut 1 base from V and 4 bases from J, with 14 bases between. CDR3 loop: CASSQFGARGNQPQHF. The CDR3 nucleotides read TGTGCCAGCAGCCAATTCGGGGCGAGGGGGAATCAGCCCCAGCATTTT.

The chain combines TRBV28 with TRBJ1-5; D may be TRBD1 (5 bases). Trimming left V 3 bases short and J 7 bases short, with 10 bases between. Germline V lookup: CDR1 MDHEN, CDR2 SYDVKM. The CDR3 loop spans 13 amino acids. The CDR3 nucleotides are TGTGCCAGCAGTTTTCAGGGTACGCAGCCCCAGCATTTT. Its protein product is CASSFQGTQPQHF.

The chain has TRBV28 and TRBJ1-2; D gene unclear. V was cut by 3 bases and J by 4 bases, with 6 bases left in between. Germline V gives CDR1 MDHEN, CDR2 SYDVKM. There are 12 residues in the CDR3. CDR3 coding DNA: TGTGCCAGCAGTTTGTCCAGCTATGGCTACACCTTC. Protein product: CASSLSSYGYTF.

The table lists this clone with a few counts. V and J are TRBV10-3 and TRBJ1-5; a weak D match, TRBD1 (5 bases). Germline loops: CDR1 ENHRY, CDR2 SYGVKD. The CDR3 loop spans 14 amino acids. V shed 0 bases and J shed 7 bases, with 10 bases lying between them. Written as DNA, the CDR3 is TGTGCCATCAGTGAGTCGAAGGGGAACCAGCCCCAGCATTTT. It is translated as CAISESKGNQPQHF.

The rearrangement links TRBV27 to TRBJ2-5, with 8 bases matching TRBD1. The CDR3 is 14 residues long. Germline V lookup: CDR1 MNHEY, CDR2 SMNVEV (reference sequence). V lost 4 bases and J lost 1; bases outside the gene matches: 2. CDR3 in DNA: TGTGCCAGCAGTTCAACAGGGGGCCAAGAGACCCAGTACTTC. As protein: CASSSTGGQETQYF.